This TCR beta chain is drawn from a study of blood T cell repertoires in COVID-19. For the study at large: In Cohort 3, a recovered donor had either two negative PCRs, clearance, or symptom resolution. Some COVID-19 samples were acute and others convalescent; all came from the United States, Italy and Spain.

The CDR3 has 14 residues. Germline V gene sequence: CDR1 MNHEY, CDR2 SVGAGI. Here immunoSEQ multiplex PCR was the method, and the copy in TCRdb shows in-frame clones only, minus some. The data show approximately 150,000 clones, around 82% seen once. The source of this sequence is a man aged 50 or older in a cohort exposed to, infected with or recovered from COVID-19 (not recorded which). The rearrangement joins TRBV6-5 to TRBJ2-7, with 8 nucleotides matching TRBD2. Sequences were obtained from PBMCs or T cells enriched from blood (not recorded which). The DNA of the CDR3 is TGTGCAAGCGGGAGCCCTCCATCCTTCTACGAGCAGTACTTC. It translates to CASGSPPSFYEQYF.